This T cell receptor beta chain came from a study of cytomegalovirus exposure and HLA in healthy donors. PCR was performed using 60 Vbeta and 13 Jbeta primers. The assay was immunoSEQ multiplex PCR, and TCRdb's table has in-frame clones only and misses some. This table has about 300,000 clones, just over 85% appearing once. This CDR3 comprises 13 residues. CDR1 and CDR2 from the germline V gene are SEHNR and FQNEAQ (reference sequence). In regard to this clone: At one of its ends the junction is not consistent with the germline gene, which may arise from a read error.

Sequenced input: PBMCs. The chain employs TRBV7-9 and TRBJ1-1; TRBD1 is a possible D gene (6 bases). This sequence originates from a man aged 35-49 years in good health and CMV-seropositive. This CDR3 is CSSSLQGRAEAFF. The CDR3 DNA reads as TGTTCCAGCAGCTTACAGGGTAGGGCTGAAGCTTTCTTT.